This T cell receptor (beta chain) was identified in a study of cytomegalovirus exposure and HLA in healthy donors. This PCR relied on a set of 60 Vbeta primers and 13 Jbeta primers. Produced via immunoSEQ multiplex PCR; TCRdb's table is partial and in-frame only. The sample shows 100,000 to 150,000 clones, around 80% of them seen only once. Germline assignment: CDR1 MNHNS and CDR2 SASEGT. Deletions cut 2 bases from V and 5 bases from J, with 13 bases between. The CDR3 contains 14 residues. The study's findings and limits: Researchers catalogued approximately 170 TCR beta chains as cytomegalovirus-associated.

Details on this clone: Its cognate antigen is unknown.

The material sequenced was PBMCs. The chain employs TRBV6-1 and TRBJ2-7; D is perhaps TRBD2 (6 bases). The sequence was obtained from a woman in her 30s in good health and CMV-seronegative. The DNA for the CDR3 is TGTGCCAGCAGTGAATCCGGCGGGAACCACGAGCAGTACTTC. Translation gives CASSESGGNHEQYF.